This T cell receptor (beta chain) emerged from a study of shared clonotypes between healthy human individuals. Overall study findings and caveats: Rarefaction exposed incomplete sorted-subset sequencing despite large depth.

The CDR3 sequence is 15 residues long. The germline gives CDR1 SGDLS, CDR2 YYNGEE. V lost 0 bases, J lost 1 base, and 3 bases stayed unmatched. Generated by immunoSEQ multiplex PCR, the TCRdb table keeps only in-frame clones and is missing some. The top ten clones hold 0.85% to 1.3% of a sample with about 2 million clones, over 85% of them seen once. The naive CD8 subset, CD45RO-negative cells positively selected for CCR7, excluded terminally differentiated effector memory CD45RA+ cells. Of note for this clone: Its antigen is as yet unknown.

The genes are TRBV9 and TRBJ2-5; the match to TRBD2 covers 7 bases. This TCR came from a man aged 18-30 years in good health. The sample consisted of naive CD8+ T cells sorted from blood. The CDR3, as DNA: TGTGCCAGCAGCGTAGCACGCGGGAGCCAAGAGACCCAGTACTTC. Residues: CASSVARGSQETQYF.